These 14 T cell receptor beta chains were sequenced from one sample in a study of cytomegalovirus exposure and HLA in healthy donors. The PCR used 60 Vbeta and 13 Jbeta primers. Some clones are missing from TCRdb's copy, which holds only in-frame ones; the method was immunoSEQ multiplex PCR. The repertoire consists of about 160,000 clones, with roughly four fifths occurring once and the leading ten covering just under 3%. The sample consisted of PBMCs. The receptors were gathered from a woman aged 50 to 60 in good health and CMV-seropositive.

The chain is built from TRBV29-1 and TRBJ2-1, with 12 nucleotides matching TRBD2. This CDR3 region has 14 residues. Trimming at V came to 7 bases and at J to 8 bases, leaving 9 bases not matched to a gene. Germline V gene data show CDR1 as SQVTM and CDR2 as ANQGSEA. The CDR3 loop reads CSAETSGGYDEQFF. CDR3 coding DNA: TGCAGCGCCGAGACTAGCGGGGGTTACGATGAGCAGTTCTTC.

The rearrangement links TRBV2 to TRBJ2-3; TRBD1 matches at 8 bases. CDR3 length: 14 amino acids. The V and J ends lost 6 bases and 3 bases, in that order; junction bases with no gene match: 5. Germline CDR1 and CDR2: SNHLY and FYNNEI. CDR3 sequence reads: CASSGQGWTDTQYF. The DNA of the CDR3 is TGTGCCAGCAGCGGACAGGGTTGGACAGATACGCAGTATTTT.

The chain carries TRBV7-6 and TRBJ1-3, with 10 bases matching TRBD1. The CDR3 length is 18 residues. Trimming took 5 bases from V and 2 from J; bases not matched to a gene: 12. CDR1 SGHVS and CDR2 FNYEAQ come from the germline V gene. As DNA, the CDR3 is TGTGCCAGCAGCCCTCGGGACAGGGGAAATTTGGCTGGAAACACCATATATTTT. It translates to CASSPRDRGNLAGNTIYF.

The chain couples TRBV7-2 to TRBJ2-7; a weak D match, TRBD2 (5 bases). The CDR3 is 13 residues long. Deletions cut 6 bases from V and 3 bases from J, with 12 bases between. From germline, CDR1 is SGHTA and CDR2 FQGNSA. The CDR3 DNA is TGTGCCAGCAGGGCTCCGGCGGGCTACGAGCAGTACTTC. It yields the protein CASRAPAGYEQYF.

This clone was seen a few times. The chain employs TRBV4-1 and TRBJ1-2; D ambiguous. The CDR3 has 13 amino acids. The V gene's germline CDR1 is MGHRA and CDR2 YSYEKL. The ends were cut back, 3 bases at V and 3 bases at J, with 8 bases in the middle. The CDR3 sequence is CASSHSKDYGYTF. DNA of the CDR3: TGCGCCAGCAGCCATAGCAAAGACTATGGCTACACCTTC.

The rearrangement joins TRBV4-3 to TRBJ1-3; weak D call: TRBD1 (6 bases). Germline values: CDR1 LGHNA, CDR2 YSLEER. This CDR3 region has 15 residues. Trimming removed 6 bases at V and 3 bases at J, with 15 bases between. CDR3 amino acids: CASRDVQGFGNTIYF. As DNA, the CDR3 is TGCGCCAGCAGAGACGTACAGGGATTTGGAAACACCATATATTTT.

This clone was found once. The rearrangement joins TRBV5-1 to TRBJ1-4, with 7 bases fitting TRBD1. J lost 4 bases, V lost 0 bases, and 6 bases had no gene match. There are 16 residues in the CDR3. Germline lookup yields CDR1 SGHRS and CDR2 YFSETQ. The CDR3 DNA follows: TGCGCCAGCAGCTTGGTACAGGGGCTAAATAATGAAAAACTGTTTTTT. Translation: CASSLVQGLNNEKLFF. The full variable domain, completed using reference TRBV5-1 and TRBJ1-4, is KAGVTQTPRYLIKTRGQQVTLSCSPISGHRSVSWYQQTPGQGLQFLFEYFSETQRNKGNFPGRFSGRQFSNSRSEMNVSTLELGDSALYLCASSLVQGLNNEKLFFGSGTQLSVL.

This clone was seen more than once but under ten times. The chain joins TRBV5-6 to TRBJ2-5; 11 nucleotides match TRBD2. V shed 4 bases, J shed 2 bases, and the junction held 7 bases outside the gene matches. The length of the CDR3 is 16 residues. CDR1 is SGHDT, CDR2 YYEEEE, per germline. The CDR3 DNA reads TGTGCCAGCAGCATAAGACTAGCGGGGCCTCAAGAGACCCAGTACTTC. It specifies CASSIRLAGPQETQYF.

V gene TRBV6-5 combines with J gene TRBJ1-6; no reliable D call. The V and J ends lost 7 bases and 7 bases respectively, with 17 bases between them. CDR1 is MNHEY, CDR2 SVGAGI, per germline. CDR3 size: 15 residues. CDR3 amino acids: CASTRGEWGNSPLHF. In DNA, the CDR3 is TGTGCCAGCACCCGCGGGGAATGGGGAAATTCACCCCTCCACTTT.

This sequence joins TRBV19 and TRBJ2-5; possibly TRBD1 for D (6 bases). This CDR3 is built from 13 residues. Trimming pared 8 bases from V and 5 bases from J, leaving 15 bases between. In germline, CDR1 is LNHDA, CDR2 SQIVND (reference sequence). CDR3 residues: CASEGHGEETQYF. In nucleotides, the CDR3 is TGTGCCAGTGAGGGACACGGGGAGGAGACCCAGTACTTC.

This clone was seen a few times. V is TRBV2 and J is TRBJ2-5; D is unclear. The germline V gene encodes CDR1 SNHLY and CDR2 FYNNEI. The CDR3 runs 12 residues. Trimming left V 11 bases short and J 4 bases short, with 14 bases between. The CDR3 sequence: CAGGEATETQYF. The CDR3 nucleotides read TGTGCCGGTGGAGAGGCAACAGAGACCCAGTACTTC.

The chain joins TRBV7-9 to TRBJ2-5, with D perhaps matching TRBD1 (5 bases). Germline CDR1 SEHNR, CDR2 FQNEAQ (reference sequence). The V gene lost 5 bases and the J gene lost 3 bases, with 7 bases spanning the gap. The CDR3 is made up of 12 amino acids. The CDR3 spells CASSETEETQYF. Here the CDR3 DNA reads TGTGCCAGCAGCGAGACAGAAGAGACCCAGTACTTC.

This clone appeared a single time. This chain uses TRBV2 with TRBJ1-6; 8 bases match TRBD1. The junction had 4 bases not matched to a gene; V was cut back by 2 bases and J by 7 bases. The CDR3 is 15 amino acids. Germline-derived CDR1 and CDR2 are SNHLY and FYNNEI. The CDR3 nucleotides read TGTGCCAGCAGTGAACAGGGGGCAGGGAATTCACCCCTCCACTTT. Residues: CASSEQGAGNSPLHF. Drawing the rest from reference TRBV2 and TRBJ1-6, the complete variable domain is EPEVTQTPSHQVTQMGQEVILRCVPISNHLYFYWYRQILGQKVEFLVSFYNNEISEKSEIFDDQFSVERPDGSNFTLKIRSTKLEDSAMYFCASSEQGAGNSPLHFGNGTRLTVT.

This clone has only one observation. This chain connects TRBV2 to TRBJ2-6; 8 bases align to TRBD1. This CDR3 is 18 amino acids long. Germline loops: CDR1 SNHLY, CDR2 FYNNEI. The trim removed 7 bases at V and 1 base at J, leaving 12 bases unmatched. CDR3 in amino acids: CASTPRDRGLSGANVLTF. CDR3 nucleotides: TGTGCCAGCACCCCCCGTGACAGGGGTTTATCTGGGGCCAACGTCCTGACTTTC.